This entry lists 8 T cell receptor beta chains sequenced from one sample in a study of blood T cell repertoires in COVID-19. Sequenced by immunoSEQ multiplex PCR; TCRdb stores in-frame clones only, minus some. This sample has 150,000 to 200,000 clones, with 75% to 90% found just once. The sequenced sample was PBMCs or T cells enriched from blood (not recorded which). Every receptor here comes from a woman aged 25 to 39 who had recovered from COVID-19.

The chain links TRBV10-3 to TRBJ2-1, with D possibly TRBD2 on 7 matching bases. Germline-derived CDR1 and CDR2 are ENHRY and SYGVKD. The V end was cut by 0 bases, the J end by 11 bases, with 23 bases between. The CDR3 loop spans 17 amino acids. The DNA for the CDR3 is TGTGCCATCAGTGAGTCGCTTAGTGAACAGGACGGGGGGCAGCAGTTCTTC. Protein product: CAISESLSEQDGGQQFF.

The gene calls are TRBV27 and TRBJ1-2; TRBD1 is a possible D gene (5 bases). Germline lookup yields CDR1 MNHEY and CDR2 SMNVEV (reference sequence). V gave up 0 bases and J gave up 4 bases, with 18 bases separating them. The CDR3 loop spans 17 amino acids. CDR3 in DNA: TGTGCCAGCAGTTTATCGATGGGCAGGGCGGACGGCTATGGCTACACCTTC. Translated, it gives CASSLSMGRADGYGYTF.

This clone was counted once. This rearrangement joins TRBV9 to TRBJ2-2; TRBD1 agrees at 8 bases. The junction had 9 bases not matched to a gene; V was cut back by 1 base and J by 4 bases. The CDR3 spans 17 residues. Germline V gives CDR1 SGDLS, CDR2 YYNGEE. CDR3 nucleotides: TGTGCCAGCAGCGTACTCCCCGGGACAGGTGGCACCGGGGAGCTGTTTTTT. The encoded protein is CASSVLPGTGGTGELFF.

The table lists this clone with a count of one. The chain combines TRBV6-5 with TRBJ2-2; possible D gene TRBD1, 5 bases. Germline V gene sequence: CDR1 MNHEY, CDR2 SVGAGI. The CDR3 extends over 15 amino acids. Trimming shortened V by 0 bases and J by 4 bases, and 9 bases separated the two germline ends. The CDR3 sequence is CASSYSTGATGELFF. DNA for the CDR3: TGTGCCAGCAGTTACTCCACAGGTGCCACCGGGGAGCTGTTTTTT.

The chain joins TRBV30 to TRBJ1-2, with 8 bases identical to TRBD1. CDR1 is GTSNPN, CDR2 SVGIG, per germline (reference sequence). V gave up 3 bases and J gave up 4 bases; unmatched junction bases: 10. There are 15 residues in the CDR3. For the CDR3, the DNA is TGTGCCTGGAGCTTCGGACAGGGATTTTCCTATGGCTACACCTTC. Its protein product is CAWSFGQGFSYGYTF.

This clone was observed a single time. The chain uses TRBV7-2 and TRBJ2-3; the match to TRBD2 covers 7 bases. V was clipped by 5 bases and J by 0 bases; unmatched bases: 8. The germline gives CDR1 SGHTA, CDR2 FQGNSA. The CDR3 spans 16 residues. The CDR3 sequence: CASSPDGLVSTDTQYF. The CDR3 nucleotides read TGTGCCAGCAGCCCCGACGGACTAGTTAGCACAGATACGCAGTATTTT.

The table lists this clone with a count of one. The genes are TRBV10-3 and TRBJ2-5, with TRBD2 matching 11 bases. V lost 5 bases to trimming and J lost 4 bases; unmatched junction nucleotides: 0. Germline CDR1 and CDR2: ENHRY and SYGVKD. This CDR3 is 13 amino acids long. CDR3 protein: CAISTSGGETQYF. CDR3 DNA sequence: TGTGCCATCAGTACTAGCGGGGGAGAGACCCAGTACTTC.

The chain employs TRBV6-6 and TRBJ2-7; tentative D call: TRBD2 (5 bases). There are 13 residues in the CDR3. The V gene's germline CDR1 is MNHNY and CDR2 SVGAGI (reference sequence). The ends were cut back, 0 bases at V and 7 bases at J, with 10 bases in the middle. The DNA for the CDR3 is TGTGCCAGCAGTTACTCCCGACCGGGGGAGCAGTACTTC. Translating gives CASSYSRPGEQYF.